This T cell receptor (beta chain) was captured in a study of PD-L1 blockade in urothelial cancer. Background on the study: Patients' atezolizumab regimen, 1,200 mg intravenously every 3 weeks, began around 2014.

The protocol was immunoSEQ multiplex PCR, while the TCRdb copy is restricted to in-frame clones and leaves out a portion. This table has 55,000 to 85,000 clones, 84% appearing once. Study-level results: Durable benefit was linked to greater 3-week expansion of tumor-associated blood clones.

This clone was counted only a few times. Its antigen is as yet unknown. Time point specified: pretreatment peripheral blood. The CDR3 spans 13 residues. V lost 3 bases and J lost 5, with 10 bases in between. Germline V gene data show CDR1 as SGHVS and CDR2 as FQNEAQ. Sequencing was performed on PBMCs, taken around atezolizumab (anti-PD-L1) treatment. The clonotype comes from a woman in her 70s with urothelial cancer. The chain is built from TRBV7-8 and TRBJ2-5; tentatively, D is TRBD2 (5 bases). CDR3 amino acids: CASSLASSETQYF. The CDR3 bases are TGTGCCAGCAGCTTGGCTAGCTCCGAGACCCAGTACTTC.